Reported below is one T cell receptor (beta chain). Its cognate antigen is unknown. This record comes from a study of cytomegalovirus exposure and HLA in healthy donors. Overall study context: In an earlier analysis, 117 million unique TCR beta sequences were found from some 170 million T cells.

PCR used 60 Vbeta primers and 13 Jbeta primers. Profiled with immunoSEQ multiplex PCR; TCRdb holds only in-frame clones, not every one. Among some 130,000 clones listed, 70% were seen once. V dropped 1 base and J dropped 6; count of bases not matched to a gene: 14. The CDR3 extends over 17 amino acids. Germline V gene data show CDR1 as LGHNA and CDR2 as YNFKEQ. Whole-study results and caveats: Prediction of most subjects' HLA-A and HLA-B alleles by TCR beta sequences was reportedly accurate. Among donors in an Asian-associated ancestry cluster, a later analysis reportedly found fewer N-insertions than the approximately 670-donor mean. 150 or so TCR beta chains were listed as cytomegalovirus-associated.

V and J are TRBV4-2 and TRBJ1-1, with TRBD1 matching over 7 bases. Material: PBMCs. This TCR derives from a woman aged 60-70 years in good health and CMV-seropositive. The CDR3 region has the DNA TGTGCCAGCAGCCAAGGAGGGAACAGGGGAAGGGGGTCTGAAGCTTTCTTT. Amino acids: CASSQGGNRGRGSEAFF.